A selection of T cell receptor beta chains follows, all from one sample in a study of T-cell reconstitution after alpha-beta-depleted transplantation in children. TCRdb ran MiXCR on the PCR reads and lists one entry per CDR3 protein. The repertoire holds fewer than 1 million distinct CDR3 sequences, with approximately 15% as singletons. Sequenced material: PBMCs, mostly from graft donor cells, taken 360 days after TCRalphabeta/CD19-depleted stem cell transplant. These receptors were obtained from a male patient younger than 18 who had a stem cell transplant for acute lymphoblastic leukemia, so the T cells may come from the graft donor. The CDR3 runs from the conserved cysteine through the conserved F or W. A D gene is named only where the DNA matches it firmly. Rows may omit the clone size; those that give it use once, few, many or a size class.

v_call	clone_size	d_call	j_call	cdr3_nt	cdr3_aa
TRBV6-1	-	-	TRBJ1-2	TGTGCCAACAATCGTCGGCTGGGGGCTACTGGCTACACCTTC	CANNRRLGATGYTF
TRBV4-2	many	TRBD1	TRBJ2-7	TGTGCCAGCAGAAAACAGGGGGCCGGCTACGAGCAGTACTTC	CASRKQGAGYEQYF
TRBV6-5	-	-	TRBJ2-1	TGTGCCAGCAGTTACGGGACCGGGACGCGGGATGAGCAGTTCTTC	CASSYGTGTRDEQFF
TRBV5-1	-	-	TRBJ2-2	TGCGCCAGCAGCTTGAGGTTCGACACCGGGGAGCTGTTTTTT	CASSLRFDTGELFF
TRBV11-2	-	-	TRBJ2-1	TGTGCCAGCAGCTCGGAGACAGGGAGGTTTTACAATGAGCAGTTCTTC	CASSSETGRFYNEQFF
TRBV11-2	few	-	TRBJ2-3	TGTGCCAGCAGCATAGCCTCCGGGACTGCTACGCAGTATTTT	CASSIASGTATQYF
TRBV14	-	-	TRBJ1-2	TGTGCCAGCAGCCACGGACAGTATTATGGCTACACCTTC	CASSHGQYYGYTF
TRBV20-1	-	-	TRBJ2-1	TGCAGTGCTAGAGATGACTTACTCCCTTACAATGAGCAGTTCTTC	CSARDDLLPYNEQFF
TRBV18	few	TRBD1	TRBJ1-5	TGTGCCAGCTCACCCGGACAGGGATGGGGTAGCAATCAGCCCCAGCATTTT	CASSPGQGWGSNQPQHF
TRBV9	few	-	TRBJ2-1	TGTGCCAGCAGCGTAGACGAGTACAATGAGCAGTTCTTC	CASSVDEYNEQFF
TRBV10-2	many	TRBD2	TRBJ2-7	TGCGCCAGCAGCTTTATAGCGGGAGAGGTCTACGAGCAGTACTTC	CASSFIAGEVYEQYF
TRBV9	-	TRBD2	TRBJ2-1	TGTGCCAGCAGCGTAAGTTTAGCGGGAGCTAATGAGCAGTTCTTC	CASSVSLAGANEQFF
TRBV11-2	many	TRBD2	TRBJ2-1	TGTGCCAGCAGCATACTAGCGGGGGCTTACAATGAGCAGTTCTTC	CASSILAGAYNEQFF
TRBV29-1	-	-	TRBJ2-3	TGCAGCGTTGAACGGGAGATCGTAGATACGCAGTATTTT	CSVEREIVDTQYF
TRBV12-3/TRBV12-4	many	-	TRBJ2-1	TGTGCCAGCAGTTTCGCGGAATACAATGAGCAGTTCTTC	CASSFAEYNEQFF
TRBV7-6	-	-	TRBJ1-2	TGTGCCAGCAGACCACGTTACAGGAACAGAGGGGGAGGCTACACCTTC	CASRPRYRNRGGGYTF
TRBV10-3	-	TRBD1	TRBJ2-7	TGTGCCATCAACGGACAGGGTAGCAACGAGCAGTACTTC	CAINGQGSNEQYF
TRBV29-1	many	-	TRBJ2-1	TGCAGCGTTGTAGGTGTAAGGGGGAGCTCCTACAATGAGCAGTTCTTC	CSVVGVRGSSYNEQFF
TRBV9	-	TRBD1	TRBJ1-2	TGTGCCAGCAGCTCAGACCCAGGGGGCGGAATTTATGGCTACACCTTC	CASSSDPGGGIYGYTF
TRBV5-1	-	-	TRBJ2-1	TGCGCCAGCAGCTTGGGCCCCCGGTTAGACTACAATGAGCAGTTCTTC	CASSLGPRLDYNEQFF
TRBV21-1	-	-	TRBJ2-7	TGTGCCAGCAAGCAGGGCTACGAGCAGTACTTC	CASKQGYEQYF
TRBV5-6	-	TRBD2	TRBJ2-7	TGTGCCAGCAGCTTGAGATCGGCCGGGAGGGCCTCCTACGAGCAGTACTTC	CASSLRSAGRASYEQYF
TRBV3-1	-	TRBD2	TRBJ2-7	TGTGCCAGCAGCCAAGCAGCGGGAGGGCCTGGCGAGCAGTACTTC	CASSQAAGGPGEQYF
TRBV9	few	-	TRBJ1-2	TGTGCCAGCAGCTACACAGGGTCCTATGGCTACACCTTC	CASSYTGSYGYTF
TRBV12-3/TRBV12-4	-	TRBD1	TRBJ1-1	TGTGCCAGCAGTTTTGGACAGGGGGCGCGGACTGAAGCTTTCTTT	CASSFGQGARTEAFF
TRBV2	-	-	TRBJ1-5	TGTGCCAGCAGTGGGGTACAATGGAGCTATAGCAATCAGCCCCAGCATTTT	CASSGVQWSYSNQPQHF
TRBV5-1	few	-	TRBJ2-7	TGCGCCAGCAGCCTTACCCGGGACTTCCCGTACGAGCAGTACTTC	CASSLTRDFPYEQYF
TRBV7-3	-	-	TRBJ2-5	TGTGCCAGCAGCCCACGACGGAGGTCTACCTTGTACCAAGAGACCCAGTACTTC	CASSPRRRSTLYQETQYF
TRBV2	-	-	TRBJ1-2	TGTGCCAGCAGATTTAGATTGGGAACTTCTGATGGCTACACCTTC	CASRFRLGTSDGYTF
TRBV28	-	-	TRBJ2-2	TGTGCCAGCAGTTTAGTGGGCCCCGAACACACCGGGGAGCTGTTTTTT	CASSLVGPEHTGELFF
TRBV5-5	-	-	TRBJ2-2	TGTGCCAGCAGTGGACCAGCCTTAATCGGGGAGCTGTTTTTT	CASSGPALIGELFF
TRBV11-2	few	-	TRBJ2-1	TGTGCCAGCAGCCGCCAAGTAGGGAATGAGCAGTTCTTC	CASSRQVGNEQFF
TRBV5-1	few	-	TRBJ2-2	TGCGCCAGCAGCCCCAAGGGTTTCGCGAACACCGGGGAGCTGTTTTTT	CASSPKGFANTGELFF
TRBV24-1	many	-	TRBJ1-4	TGTGCCACCAGTGATCCCGGGACGAAAGGCGCCTCTAATGAAAAACTGTTTTTT	CATSDPGTKGASNEKLFF
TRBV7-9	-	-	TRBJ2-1	TGTGCCAGCAGCTTAGCGATCCGGTACAATGAGCAGTTCTTC	CASSLAIRYNEQFF
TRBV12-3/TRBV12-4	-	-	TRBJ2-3	TGTGCCAGCAGTTTCGGAGAGGTTAGCACAGATACGCAGTATTTT	CASSFGEVSTDTQYF
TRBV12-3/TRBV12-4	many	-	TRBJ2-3	TGTGCCAGCAGTTTCGATACAGATACGCAGTATTTT	CASSFDTDTQYF
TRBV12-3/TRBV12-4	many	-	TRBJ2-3	TGTGCCAGCAGTTTAAGGTGGGCGGTCACAGATACGCAGTATTTT	CASSLRWAVTDTQYF
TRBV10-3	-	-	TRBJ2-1	TGTGCCATCAGTGAGGACAGCTATCTTTACAATGAGCAGTTCTTC	CAISEDSYLYNEQFF
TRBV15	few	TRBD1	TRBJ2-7	TGTGCCACCAGCAGAGATTCCGAACCGGGACAGGGTTTAGTGGGCGAGCAGTACTTC	CATSRDSEPGQGLVGEQYF
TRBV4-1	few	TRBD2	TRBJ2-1	TGCGCCAGCAGCCAAGAATGGGCGGGGACTACCTTCTACAATGAGCAGTTCTTC	CASSQEWAGTTFYNEQFF
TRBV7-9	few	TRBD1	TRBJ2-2	TGTGCCAGCAGCCCGACGACAGGGCGGATCCCCGGGGAGCTGTTTTTT	CASSPTTGRIPGELFF
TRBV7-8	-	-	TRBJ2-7	TGTGCCAGCAGCGTCTCTAGAATACGATCCTACGAGCAGTACTTC	CASSVSRIRSYEQYF
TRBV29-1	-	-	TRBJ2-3	TGCAGCGCTGCGGGTCCAGGCGCTAGCACAGATACGCAGTATTTT	CSAAGPGASTDTQYF
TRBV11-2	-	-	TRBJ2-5	TGTGCCAGCAGCTCCCCCTTTGGGGGCCAAGAGACCCAGTACTTC	CASSSPFGGQETQYF
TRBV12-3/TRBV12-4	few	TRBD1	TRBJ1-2	TGTGCCAGCAGTTCGAAGGGACAGGGGGCTCGAGGCTACACCTTC	CASSSKGQGARGYTF
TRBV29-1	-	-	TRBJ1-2	TGCAGCGTCGTGGGGCCGGCTAAAGCTAACTATGGCTACACCTTC	CSVVGPAKANYGYTF
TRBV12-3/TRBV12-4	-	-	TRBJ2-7	TGTGCCAGCAGTTCTTCCGGGACACGGAGGGGGGAGCAGTACTTC	CASSSSGTRRGEQYF
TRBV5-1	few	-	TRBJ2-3	TGCGCCAGCAGCTCCTCCGGGTCTGAGGCGCAGTATTTT	CASSSSGSEAQYF
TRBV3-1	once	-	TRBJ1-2	TGTGCCAGCAGCCAAGCAGGGACTTCTGGCTACACCTTC	CASSQAGTSGYTF
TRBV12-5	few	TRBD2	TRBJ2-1	TGTGCTAGTTCGTTCCTAGCGGGACAAAATGAGCAGTTCTTC	CASSFLAGQNEQFF
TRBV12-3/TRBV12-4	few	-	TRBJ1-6	TGTGCCAGTATGACCCTAGGAAATAATTCACCCCTCCACTTT	CASMTLGNNSPLHF
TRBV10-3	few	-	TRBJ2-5	TGTGCCATCAGTGACCTAGCGCGCCAAGAGACCCAGTACTTC	CAISDLARQETQYF
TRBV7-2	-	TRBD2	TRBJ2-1	TGTGCCAGCAGCTTACGACTAGCGATCGGCAATGAGCAGTTCTTC	CASSLRLAIGNEQFF